This TCR beta chain was sequenced in a study of blood T cell repertoires in COVID-19. At the level of the study: The origin of the acute and convalescent COVID-19 samples was the United States, Italy and Spain.

Profiling relied on immunoSEQ multiplex PCR, and the TCRdb table lists in-frame clones only, not all of them. The sample includes about 210,000 clones, around 80% of them seen just once. Enrolled through a virtual design, the participants were between about 18 and 89 years of age and came from some 25 US areas. Membership in each cohort depended on participant-reported clinical history. This CDR3 comprises 13 residues. With V trimmed by 5 bases and J by 8 bases, 8 bases remained unmatched. Germline V gene data show CDR1 as GTSNPN and CDR2 as SVGIG (reference sequence). This receptor was identified in a young man with acute COVID-19. The genes are TRBV30 and TRBJ1-2; 10 bases are shared with TRBD1. The sample taken for sequencing was PBMCs or T cells enriched from blood (not recorded which). In DNA, the CDR3 is TGTGCCTGGCTTCCCGGGACAGGGGACGGCTACACCTTC. Translating it yields CAWLPGTGDGYTF.